This T cell receptor (beta chain) was recovered during a study of blood T cell repertoires in COVID-19. About the study: From T cells, B-cell-depleted T cells, or PBMCs came the material, which was cDNA or gDNA.

Source study methods: From reference gene primer amplification, estimates of nucleated cell counts were derived. The protocol was immunoSEQ multiplex PCR, while the TCRdb copy is restricted to in-frame clones and leaves out a portion. The V and J calls and clone size come from that table; D and trimming were worked out from the DNA. This table holds just over 95,000 clones, roughly four fifths found once. Material for sequencing was peripheral blood. This sequence originates from a man aged 55 to 69 with acute or convalescent COVID-19.

Here the CDR3 reads CASSDLGHYNEQFF. CDR3 DNA sequence: TGTGCCAGCAGCGATTTAGGACACTACAATGAGCAGTTCTTC. V gene TRBV5-8 combines with J gene TRBJ2-1; maybe TRBD1 (5 bases). CDR3 length: 14 residues. Germline CDR1 SGHTS, CDR2 YDEGEE. The germline V and J ends were trimmed by 4 bases and 3 bases, with 11 bases remaining between them.